Shown below are 25 T cell receptor beta chains from a single sample sequenced in a study of blood T cell repertoires in COVID-19. TCRdb keeps only in-frame clones here, not all; method: immunoSEQ multiplex PCR. This repertoire shows some 350,000 clones, around 87% found once; its top ten account for approximately 5%. The sequencing sample was made of PBMCs or T cells enriched from blood (not recorded which). These receptors came from a woman in her thirties who had recovered from COVID-19.

The chain links TRBV14 to TRBJ1-2, with 8 bases matching TRBD1. V shed 4 bases, J shed 5 bases, and the junction held 6 bases outside the gene matches. Germline V lookup: CDR1 SGHDN, CDR2 FVKESK. The CDR3 totals 14 residues. CDR3 residues: CASSRDRRTYGYTF. CDR3 sequence (DNA): TGTGCCAGCAGCCGGGACAGGCGGACTTATGGCTACACCTTC.

The J gene is TRBJ1-2, the V gene TRBV18, with 7 bases identical to TRBD1. The germline gives CDR1 KGHSH, CDR2 LQKENI. Trimming at V came to 6 bases and at J to 3 bases, leaving 7 bases not matched to a gene. This CDR3 region has 14 residues. The CDR3 DNA follows: TGTGCCAGCTCCTTTGACGGGACAGACTATGGCTACACCTTC. Protein sequence: CASSFDGTDYGYTF. Complete variable domain (other parts from reference TRBV18 and TRBJ1-2): NAGVMQNPRHLVRRRGQEARLRCSPMKGHSHVYWYRQLPEEGLKFMVYLQKENIIDESGMPKERFSAEFPKEGPSILRIQQVVRGDSAAYFCASSFDGTDYGYTFGSGTRLTVV.

This rearrangement joins TRBV24-1 to TRBJ2-7; TRBD1 might be the D (6 bases). This CDR3 region has 15 residues. In germline, CDR1 is KGHDR, CDR2 SFDVKD. V was pared by 6 bases and J by 6 bases, with 20 bases between. The CDR3 loop reads CATSPKGTWGSEQYF. The DNA of the CDR3 is TGTGCCACCAGTCCGAAAGGGACATGGGGGTCCGAGCAGTACTTC.

The V gene is TRBV11-2, the J gene TRBJ1-6, with 9 bases identical to TRBD1. CDR1 SGHAT and CDR2 FQNNGV come from the germline V gene. This CDR3 is built from 15 residues. Losses at the gene ends were 6 bases for V and 7 bases for J; bases not matched to a gene: 7. CDR3 sequence: CASRALQGANSPLHF. Written as DNA, the CDR3 is TGTGCCAGCAGAGCATTACAGGGGGCGAATTCACCCCTCCACTTT.

This sequence joins TRBV18 and TRBJ1-2, with 7 bases aligning to TRBD1. This CDR3 contains 14 residues. The V gene's germline CDR1 is KGHSH and CDR2 LQKENI. The junction had 9 bases not matched to a gene; V was cut back by 3 bases and J by 8 bases. CDR3 amino acids: CASSPSTGQFGYTF. The CDR3 nucleotides read TGTGCCAGCTCACCGTCGACAGGGCAATTCGGCTACACCTTC.

The chain is built from TRBV10-1 and TRBJ2-7; 10 bases are a match to TRBD2. This CDR3 is 15 amino acids long. V was pared by 8 bases and J by 2 bases, with 9 bases of the junction left unmatched. In germline, CDR1 is WNHNN, CDR2 SYGVQD (reference sequence). CDR3 loop: CASAPGTSVPYEQYF. The CDR3, as DNA: TGCGCCAGCGCCCCCGGGACTAGCGTCCCCTACGAGCAGTACTTC.

This clone was detected only once. The rearrangement joins TRBV2 to TRBJ2-5; 7 positions agree with TRBD2. The CDR3 sequence is 13 residues long. Trimming removed 7 bases from V and 5 bases from J; junction bases left unmatched: 7. Germline loops: CDR1 SNHLY, CDR2 FYNNEI. CDR3 sequence reads: CASTRERGETQYF. CDR3 coding DNA: TGTGCCAGCACCCGAGAGCGGGGTGAGACCCAGTACTTC.

This clone is a singleton in its sample. This rearrangement joins TRBV6-1 to TRBJ2-2, with D perhaps TRBD1 (6 bases). Germline CDR1 and CDR2: MNHNS and SASEGT. The CDR3 runs 15 residues. V lost 2 bases, J lost 0 bases, and 7 bases lay in between. The CDR3 region has the DNA TGTGCCAGCAGTGAAAGACAGGCGAACACCGGGGAGCTGTTTTTT. Amino acid sequence: CASSERQANTGELFF.

This clone occurred a few times. The rearrangement uses TRBV6-5 and TRBJ1-6; D perhaps matches TRBD1 (5 bases). Per the germline V gene, CDR1 is MNHEY and CDR2 is SVGAGI. The germline V and J ends were trimmed by 0 bases and 6 bases, with 12 bases remaining between them. The CDR3 is 16 amino acids. CDR3 DNA: TGTGCCAGCAGTTACTCGACTGGGGCGGCTAATTCACCCCTCCACTTT. This sequence encodes CASSYSTGAANSPLHF.

The rearrangement links TRBV7-9 to TRBJ1-2; D not certain. The CDR3 runs to 14 residues. Germline lookup yields CDR1 SEHNR and CDR2 FQNEAQ (reference sequence). Deletions cut 5 bases from V and 7 bases from J, with 17 bases between. The CDR3 region is CASSPAGILLGYTF. DNA for the CDR3: TGTGCCAGCAGCCCCGCGGGAATACTACTTGGCTACACCTTC.

At least ten counts were recorded for this clone. The chain recombines TRBV5-6 with TRBJ2-7; 9 nucleotides match TRBD1. This CDR3 comprises 16 residues. CDR1 is SGHDT and CDR2 is YYEEEE in the germline V gene. Trimming at V came to 4 bases and at J to 6 bases, leaving 14 bases not matched to a gene. CDR3 region: CASSLAGTGRMREQYF. DNA for the CDR3: TGTGCCAGCAGCCTTGCCGGGACAGGGAGGATGCGCGAGCAGTACTTC.

This chain links TRBV13 with TRBJ1-6; 8 bases agree with TRBD1. Looked up from germline, CDR1 is PRHDT and CDR2 is FYEKMQ (reference sequence). This CDR3 contains 16 residues. With 1 base clipped from V and 7 bases from J, the junction kept 6 bases outside the gene matches. CDR3 sequence reads: CASSLATRTGNSPLHF. Written as DNA, the CDR3 is TGTGCCAGCAGCTTAGCTACGCGGACAGGGAATTCACCCCTCCACTTT.

CDR3 sequence (DNA): TGTGCCAGTAGTCCCCTGCAGGGAGGGGTCTATGGCTACACCTTC. This sequence encodes CASSPLQGGVYGYTF. This sequence joins TRBV19 and TRBJ1-2; weak D call: TRBD1 (5 bases). This CDR3 contains 15 residues. Deletions cut 5 bases from V and 4 bases from J, with 17 bases between. Germline V CDR1 and CDR2: LNHDA, SQIVND (reference sequence).

The chain uses TRBV12-3 or TRBV12-4 and TRBJ1-4; D unresolved. CDR3 length: 12 residues. Trimming stripped 3 bases from V and 13 bases from J, with 12 bases between. Here the CDR3 reads CASSLWREGLFF. The CDR3 DNA sequence: TGTGCCAGCAGTTTGTGGAGGGAAGGACTGTTTTTT.

The chain has TRBV3-1 (or the pseudogene TRBV3-2) and TRBJ2-1; TRBD2 matches at 9 bases. Germline V CDR1 and CDR2: LGHDT, YNNKEL (reference sequence). The V gene end was trimmed by 4 bases and the J gene end by 3 bases; junction bases not matched to a gene: 10. The CDR3 is 17 residues long. This chain's CDR3 is CASSRHPLAGSYNEQFF. CDR3 coding DNA: TGTGCCAGCAGCCGCCACCCCCTAGCGGGGAGCTACAATGAGCAGTTCTTC.

The V and J genes are TRBV5-6 and TRBJ1-5; D remains ambiguous. V was clipped by 3 bases and J by 6 bases, with 10 bases between them. From germline, CDR1 is SGHDT and CDR2 YYEEEE. The CDR3 runs 13 residues. This CDR3 is CASSSRWVQPQHF. CDR3 DNA sequence: TGTGCCAGCAGCTCGCGGTGGGTTCAGCCCCAGCATTTT.

The chain carries TRBV11-3 and TRBJ1-1, with TRBD1 as a possible D gene (5 bases). V lost 5 bases to trimming and J lost 0 bases, with 13 bases between them. Germline lookup yields CDR1 SGHNT and CDR2 YENEEA. CDR3 length: 15 residues. CDR3 sequence: CASSPGTALNTEAFF. CDR3 coding DNA: TGTGCCAGCAGCCCAGGGACTGCCCTGAACACTGAAGCTTTCTTT.

The chain recombines TRBV3-1 (or the pseudogene TRBV3-2) with TRBJ1-4; D unresolved. CDR1 is LGHDT and CDR2 is YNNKEL in the germline V gene (reference sequence). V lost 4 bases and J lost 4, with 10 bases in between. The CDR3 consists of 14 residues. The CDR3 sequence: CASSRSEVNEKLFF. The DNA of the CDR3 is TGTGCCAGCAGCCGAAGCGAGGTTAATGAAAAACTGTTTTTT.

The chain couples TRBV2 to TRBJ1-1; D is uncertain. Germline V gene data show CDR1 as SNHLY and CDR2 as FYNNEI. This CDR3 has 13 residues. The V gene lost 5 bases and the J gene lost 1 base, with 8 bases spanning the gap. The chain's CDR3 is CASSIRRNTEAFF. DNA of the CDR3: TGTGCCAGCAGTATCAGAAGGAACACTGAAGCTTTCTTT.

The rearrangement joins TRBV3-1 (or the pseudogene TRBV3-2) to TRBJ1-4; tentatively, D is TRBD1 (5 bases). The CDR3 runs to 15 residues. Germline lookup yields CDR1 LGHDT and CDR2 YNNKEL (reference sequence). Between the trimmed V and J ends, which lost 0 bases and 4 bases, there was a span of 9 bases. Here the CDR3 DNA reads TGTGCCAGCAGCCAAGATTTAGGGGATAATGAAAAACTGTTTTTT. Residues: CASSQDLGDNEKLFF.

This chain joins TRBV12-3 or TRBV12-4 and TRBJ2-7, with D maybe TRBD1 (6 bases). The CDR3 covers 13 residues. Trimming removed 7 bases at V and 4 bases at J, with 14 bases between. The CDR3 reads CASTNRVRYEQYF. The CDR3 nucleotides read TGTGCCAGCACCAACAGGGTTCGATACGAGCAGTACTTC.

In nucleotides, the CDR3 is TGCGCCAGCAGCGGGGACATCAATCAGCCCCAGCATTTT. It is translated as CASSGDINQPQHF. The chain links TRBV5-1 to TRBJ1-5, with D maybe TRBD1 (6 bases). The CDR3 sequence is 13 residues long. Trimming stripped 4 bases from V and 3 bases from J, with 8 bases between. The germline V gene encodes CDR1 SGHRS and CDR2 YFSETQ.

This rearrangement joins TRBV12-3 or TRBV12-4 to TRBJ1-1, with D perhaps TRBD1 (5 bases). This CDR3 region has 13 residues. V lost 4 bases, J lost 1 base, and 7 bases lay in between. For the CDR3, the DNA is TGTGCCAGCAGTTGGGACTGGAACACTGAAGCTTTCTTT. It translates to CASSWDWNTEAFF.

CDR3 sequence reads: CAAQQGSNQPQHF. The CDR3 nucleotides are TGTGCCGCCCAGCAGGGGAGCAATCAGCCCCAGCATTTT. The chain links TRBV6-5 to TRBJ1-5, with D possibly matching TRBD1 (6 bases). From germline, CDR1 is MNHEY and CDR2 SVGAGI. Trimming cost V 11 bases and J 1 base, with 12 bases left between them. The CDR3 covers 13 residues.

V usage is TRBV6-1 and J usage is TRBJ2-7, with D maybe TRBD1 (6 bases). V lost 5 bases and J lost 3, with 14 bases in between. Germline lookup yields CDR1 MNHNS and CDR2 SASEGT. The length of the CDR3 is 14 residues. CDR3 DNA sequence: TGTGCCAGCAGTACACGCGACAGGTACTACGAGCAGTACTTC. Translation: CASSTRDRYYEQYF.